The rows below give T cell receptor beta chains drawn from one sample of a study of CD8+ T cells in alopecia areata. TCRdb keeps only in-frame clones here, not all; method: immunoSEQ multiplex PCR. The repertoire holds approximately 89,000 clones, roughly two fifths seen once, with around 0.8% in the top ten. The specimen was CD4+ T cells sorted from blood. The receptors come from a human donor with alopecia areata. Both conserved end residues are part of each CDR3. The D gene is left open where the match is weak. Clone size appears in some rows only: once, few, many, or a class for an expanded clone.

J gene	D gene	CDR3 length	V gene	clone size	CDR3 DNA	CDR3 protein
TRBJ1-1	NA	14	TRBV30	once	TGTGCCTGGAGTATACAGCAGACAGTCACTGAAGCTTTCTTT	CAWSIQQTVTEAFF
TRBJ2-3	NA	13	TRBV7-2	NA	TGTGCCAGCAGCTTAGAAGCAGCAGATACGCAGTATTTT	CASSLEAADTQYF
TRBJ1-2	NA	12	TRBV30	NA	TGTGCCTGGAGTAGGGGTACTAATGGCTACACCTTC	CAWSRGTNGYTF
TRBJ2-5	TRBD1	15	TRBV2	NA	TGTGCCAGCAGGCTGGACAGGGTTGGCCAAGAGACCCAGTACTTC	CASRLDRVGQETQYF
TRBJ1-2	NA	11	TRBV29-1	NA	TGCAGCGTTGAAAGGGGCTGGGGCTACACCTTC	CSVERGWGYTF
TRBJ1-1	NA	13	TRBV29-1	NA	TGCAGCGCCCTGCGGGCACGAGGGTCTGAAGCTTTCTTT	CSALRARGSEAFF
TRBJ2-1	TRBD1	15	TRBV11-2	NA	TGTGCCAGCAGCTTAAGTGGGACAGGGTACAATGAGCAGTTCTTC	CASSLSGTGYNEQFF
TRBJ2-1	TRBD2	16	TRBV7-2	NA	TGTGCCAGCAGCTTAGATGGAACGGGGGGCTACAATGAGCAGTTCTTC	CASSLDGTGGYNEQFF
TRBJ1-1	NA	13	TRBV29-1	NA	TGCAGCGCCGGCCCGGGGACGGTTAATGAAGCTTTCTTT	CSAGPGTVNEAFF
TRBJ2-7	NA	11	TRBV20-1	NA	TGCAGTGCTGATGTAGAGTACGAGCAGTACTTC	CSADVEYEQYF
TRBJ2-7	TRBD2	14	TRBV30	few	TGTGCCTGGACCCCCGACGGGAGGAACGGGGAGCAGTACTTC	CAWTPDGRNGEQYF
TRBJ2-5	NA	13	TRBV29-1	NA	TGCAGCTTTTCGAGGGGGGCCCAAGAGACCCAGTACTTC	CSFSRGAQETQYF
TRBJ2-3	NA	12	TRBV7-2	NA	TGTGCCAGCAGTTATCACACAGATACGCAGTATTTT	CASSYHTDTQYF
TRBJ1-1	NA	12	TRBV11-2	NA	TGTGCCAGCAGCTTAGGATTCACTGAAGCTTTCTTT	CASSLGFTEAFF
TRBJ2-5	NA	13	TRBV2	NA	TGTGCCAGCGTTGGACACAGGAAAGAGACCCAGTACTTC	CASVGHRKETQYF
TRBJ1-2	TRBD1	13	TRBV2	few	TGTGCCAGCCGGACAGGGGGACGATATGGCTACACCTTC	CASRTGGRYGYTF
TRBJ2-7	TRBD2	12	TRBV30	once	TGTGCCTCCCGACTAGCGGGAGGGGAGCAGTACTTC	CASRLAGGEQYF
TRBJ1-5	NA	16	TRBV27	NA	TGTGCCAGCAGTCCCTATTTGAAGCAGGGCAATCAGCCCCAGCATTTT	CASSPYLKQGNQPQHF
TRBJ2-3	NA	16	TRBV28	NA	TGTGCCAGCAGTTTTATCTACGGCAGCGGATTTGATACGCAGTATTTT	CASSFIYGSGFDTQYF
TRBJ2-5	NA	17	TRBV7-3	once	TGTGCCAGCAGCTTGAGAGGTCGGGCAGAAGAGCAAGAGACCCAGTACTTC	CASSLRGRAEEQETQYF
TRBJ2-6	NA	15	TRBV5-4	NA	TGTGCCAGCAGCTCCACTAGCACTGGGGCCAACGTCCTGACTTTC	CASSSTSTGANVLTF
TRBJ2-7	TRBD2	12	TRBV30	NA	TGTGCCTGGACTAGCGGGGGATACGAGCAGTACTTC	CAWTSGGYEQYF
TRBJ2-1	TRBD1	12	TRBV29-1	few	TGCAGCGCGGGACAGGGGGTGAATGAGCAGTTCTTC	CSAGQGVNEQFF
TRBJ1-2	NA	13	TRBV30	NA	TGTGCCTGGAGCAGGGCTCTCAACTATGGCTACACCTTC	CAWSRALNYGYTF
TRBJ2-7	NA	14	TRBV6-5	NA	TGTGCCAGCAGTTTTGGCGGGACTTCCCACGAGCAGTACTTC	CASSFGGTSHEQYF
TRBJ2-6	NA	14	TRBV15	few	TGTGCCACCAGGGAAGGGGCTGGGGCCAACGTCCTGACTTTC	CATREGAGANVLTF
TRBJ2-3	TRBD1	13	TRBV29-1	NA	TGCAGCGCAGGGGGTTGGAGCACAGATACGCAGTATTTT	CSAGGWSTDTQYF
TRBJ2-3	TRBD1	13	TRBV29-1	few	TGCAGCGTGGGGACAGGGGGCACAGATACGCAGTATTTT	CSVGTGGTDTQYF
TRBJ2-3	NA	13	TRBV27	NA	TGTGCCAGCAGGGGGGAAAACACAGATACGCAGTATTTT	CASRGENTDTQYF
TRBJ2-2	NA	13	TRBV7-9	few	TGTGCCAGCAGCTTAGGGAACACCGGGGAGCTGTTTTTT	CASSLGNTGELFF
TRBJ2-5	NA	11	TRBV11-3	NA	TGTGCCAGCAGCGGGCAAGAGACCCAGTACTTC	CASSGQETQYF
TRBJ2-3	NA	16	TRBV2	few	TGTGCCAGCATGGGCGGGAGATCGGGGGCGACAGATACGCAGTATTTT	CASMGGRSGATDTQYF
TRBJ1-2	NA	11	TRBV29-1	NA	TGCAGCGTTGGACAGGTCGATGGCTACACCTTC	CSVGQVDGYTF
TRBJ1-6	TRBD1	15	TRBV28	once	TGTGCCAGCAGTTCCGGACAGGGGGATAATTCACCCCTCCACTTT	CASSSGQGDNSPLHF
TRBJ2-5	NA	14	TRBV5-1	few	TGCGCCAGCAGCTTGGTGCCAGCTCAAGAGACCCAGTACTTC	CASSLVPAQETQYF
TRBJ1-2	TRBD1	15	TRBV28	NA	TGTGCCAGCAGTTTCCGGGGACAGGGTCGAGGTGGCTACACCTTC	CASSFRGQGRGGYTF
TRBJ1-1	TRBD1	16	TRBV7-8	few	TGTGCCAGCAGCCGAGGACAGGGGGCTTCAGGGACTGAAGCTTTCTTT	CASSRGQGASGTEAFF
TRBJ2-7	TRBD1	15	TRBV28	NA	TGTGCCAGCAGCACGGGACAGGGCGGTTCCTACGAGCAGTACTTC	CASSTGQGGSYEQYF
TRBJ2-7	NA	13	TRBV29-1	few	TGCAGCGTTGTAAGTTTTCGCTCCTACGAGCAGTACTTC	CSVVSFRSYEQYF
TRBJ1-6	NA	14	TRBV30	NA	TGTGCCTGGAGCGGCGGCAGGTACAATTCACCCCTCCACTTT	CAWSGGRYNSPLHF
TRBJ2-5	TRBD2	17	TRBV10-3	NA	TGTGCCATCAGTGAACAAGCGGGAGGACGGGGAGCGGAGACCCAGTACTTC	CAISEQAGGRGAETQYF
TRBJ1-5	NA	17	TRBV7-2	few	TGTGCCAGCAGCTTAGGCCATCAGTCGGCAGGGAATCAGCCCCAGCATTTT	CASSLGHQSAGNQPQHF
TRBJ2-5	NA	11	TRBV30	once	TGTGCCTGGAGTCCCCAAGAGACCCAGTACTTC	CAWSPQETQYF
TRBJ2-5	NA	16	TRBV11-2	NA	TGTGCCAGCAGCGCTGGGTTCCGGGACTTCCAAGAGACCCAGTACTTC	CASSAGFRDFQETQYF
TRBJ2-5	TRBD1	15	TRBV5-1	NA	TGCGCCAGCAGCTTGATGGGACAGGGGGAAGAGACCCAGTACTTC	CASSLMGQGEETQYF
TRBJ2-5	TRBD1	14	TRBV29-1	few	TGCAGCGTGGAGACAGGGAACGATGGAGAGACCCAGTACTTC	CSVETGNDGETQYF